Following are 7 T cell receptor beta chains from one sample sequenced in a study of regulatory T cells in long-lasting Graves disease. Researchers made TCR beta libraries by using iRepertoire HTBI primers and running Arm-PCR on CDR3 regions. MiXCR, applied by TCRdb to the multiplex PCR reads, yields one record per CDR3 protein. The table has approximately 540,000 distinct CDR3 sequences, 9.5% to 15% seen once; the top ten hold approximately 9.6%. Time point reported: newly diagnosed GD, antithyroid drugs for less than 3 months. PBMC-extracted RNA yielded the TCR library. These sequences were also reported in another study, on T cells in Graves' hyperthyroidism and ophthalmopathy.

This material consisted of peripheral blood mononuclear cells (PBMCs), taken at new diagnosis, from a patient treated with antithyroid drugs. The receptors were gathered from a woman in her twenties or thirties with Graves disease.

This clonotype was detected ten times or more. CDR3 sequence reads: CASSLARASPPEQFF. DNA for the CDR3: TGTGCCAGCAGCTTAGCGAGGGCTAGCCCCCCTGAGCAGTTCTTC. The chain joins TRBV7-9 to TRBJ2-1; a weak D match, TRBD2 (5 bases). V was shortened by 0 bases and J by 9 bases, with 15 bases between the two germline ends. CDR3 length: 15 residues. Germline V gene lookup returns CDR1 SEHNR and CDR2 FQNEAQ (reference sequence).

This clonotype was seen ten or more times. The V and J genes are TRBV11-2 and TRBJ1-5, with D maybe TRBD1 (6 bases). CDR1 and CDR2 from the germline V gene are SGHAT and FQNNGV. This CDR3 region has 15 residues. Trimming removed 0 bases from V and 4 bases from J, with 10 bases in between. In DNA, the CDR3 is TGTGCCAGCAGCTTAGATTACCAGGGGAATCAGCCCCAGCATTTT. This gives the protein CASSLDYQGNQPQHF.

This clonotype was observed many times. This sequence joins TRBV11-2 and TRBJ2-7, with no clear D. Between the trimmed V and J ends, which lost 11 bases and 0 bases, there was a span of 11 bases. Germline CDR1 reads SGHAT; CDR2 reads FQNNGV. The CDR3 spans 12 residues. For the CDR3, the DNA is TGTGCCTCCCGATCGAGCTCCTACGAGCAGTACTTC. Protein product: CASRSSSYEQYF.

In this sample, this clonotype turned up a few times. CDR3 sequence: CAWSVQDGAYEQYF. DNA for the CDR3: TGTGCCTGGAGTGTACAGGACGGCGCCTACGAGCAGTACTTC. The chain links TRBV30 to TRBJ2-7, with D perhaps TRBD1 (5 bases). The CDR3 extends over 14 amino acids. Germline V lookup: CDR1 GTSNPN, CDR2 SVGIG (reference sequence). V was clipped by 0 bases and J by 2 bases, with 11 bases between them. Variable domain in full (rest from reference TRBV30 and TRBJ2-7): SQTIHQWPATLVQPVGSPLSLECTVEGTSNPNLYWYRQAAGRGLQLLFYSVGIGQISSEVPQNLSASRPQDRQFILSSKKLLLSDSGFYLCAWSVQDGAYEQYFGPGTRLTVT.

This clonotype was seen at least ten times. The genes are TRBV20-1 and TRBJ2-7, with TRBD1 identical over 7 bases. This CDR3 is built from 13 residues. With 5 bases clipped from V and 2 bases from J, the junction kept 6 bases outside the gene matches. Germline assignment: CDR1 DFQATT and CDR2 SNEGSKA (reference sequence). The CDR3 nucleotides are TGCAGTGCTCCGGGACAGACCACCTACGAGCAGTACTTC. Amino acids: CSAPGQTTYEQYF.

This clonotype showed up many times. The rearrangement joins TRBV11-2 to TRBJ1-1; D remains unclear. The CDR3 totals 15 residues. In germline, CDR1 is SGHAT, CDR2 FQNNGV. V was clipped by 3 bases and J by 1 base, with 12 bases between them. The CDR3 loop reads CASSLKRVGNTEAFF. Here the CDR3 DNA reads TGTGCCAGCAGCTTGAAGCGGGTGGGGAACACTGAAGCTTTCTTT.

This clonotype was seen a few times. The chain is built from TRBV3-1 and TRBJ1-1; the D gene is possibly TRBD1 (5 bases). Between the trimmed V and J ends, which lost 8 bases and 6 bases, there was a span of 10 bases. The CDR3 runs 11 residues. The V gene's germline CDR1 is LGHDT and CDR2 YNNKEL (reference sequence). The CDR3 DNA sequence: TGTGCCAGCGCCCGGGGGGCTGAAGCTTTCTTT. This encodes CASARGAEAFF.